These 19 T cell receptor beta chains were sequenced from one sample in a study of CD8+CD57+ T cells in acquired aplastic anemia. Sequencing was done on patients that had shown CD8+CD57+ cell expansion by flow cytometry. Genomic DNA, the template, was used for profiling of the TCR beta VDJ and CDR3. In TCRdb, the reads were re-called with MiXCR into one record per CDR3 protein. The sample records about 270,000 distinct CDR3 sequences, 82% being singletons. Sequencing was carried out using sorted CD4+, CD8+, or CD8+CD57+ T cells (not recorded which) from PBMCs. The receptors originated from a human donor with aplastic anemia.

The V gene is TRBV29-1, the J gene TRBJ1-5; D uncertain. The CDR3 runs to 13 residues. Germline CDR1 SQVTM, CDR2 ANQGSEA. V dropped 5 bases and J dropped 3 bases, with 11 bases sitting between them. The CDR3 coding sequence is TGCAGCGTTATTGCACAGTCCAATCAGCCCCAGCATTTT. Encoded protein: CSVIAQSNQPQHF.

The chain carries TRBV7-6 and TRBJ2-3; no definite D call. This CDR3 is 14 amino acids long. Germline assignment: CDR1 SGHVS and CDR2 FNYEAQ. V was trimmed by 3 bases and J by 12 bases, leaving 19 bases between them. This CDR3 reads CASSLDAESDLQYF. The CDR3 DNA reads as TGTGCCAGCAGCTTGGACGCCGAGTCAGATCTCCAGTATTTT.

Comments on this clonotype: The junction differs from germline at one of its ends, possibly a read error. The V and J genes are TRBV7-9 and TRBJ2-3; the D is unclear. The CDR3 spans 14 residues. Per germline, CDR1 SEHNR and CDR2 FQNEAQ (reference sequence). CDR3: CASSLVGGQVLLCF. The CDR3 DNA is TGTGCCAGCAGCTTAGTGGGCGGTCAGGTTTTGTTGTGTTTT.

This rearrangement joins TRBV20-1 to TRBJ2-7; 10 nucleotides agree with TRBD2. Germline loops: CDR1 DFQATT, CDR2 SNEGSKA (reference sequence). This CDR3 has 17 amino acids. V dropped 3 bases and J dropped 3; count of bases not matched to a gene: 14. The CDR3, as DNA: TGCAGTGCTAGGAGGCTAGCGGGAGCCCGTACCGTCTACGAGCAGTACTTC. Translating gives CSARRLAGARTVYEQYF.

The chain couples TRBV11-2 to TRBJ1-6; D may be TRBD1 (5 bases). CDR1 SGHAT and CDR2 FQNNGV come from the germline V gene. CDR3 length equals 15 residues. Trimming removed 3 bases from V and 3 bases from J, with 9 bases in between. CDR3 in amino acids: CASSFGGGYNSPLHF. DNA for the CDR3: TGTGCCAGCAGCTTTGGGGGTGGCTATAATTCACCCCTCCACTTT.

J is TRBJ1-2 and V is TRBV7-2; D perhaps matches TRBD1 (6 bases). V was trimmed by 5 bases and J by 10 bases, leaving 26 bases between them. The CDR3 consists of 16 residues. CDR1 is SGHTA, CDR2 FQGNSA, per germline. The CDR3 loop is CASSAEQGGTVYFYTF. DNA for the CDR3: TGTGCCAGCAGCGCGGAACAGGGTGGAACCGTATATTTCTACACCTTC.

The genes are TRBV5-6 and TRBJ2-3; no clear D. V lost 3 bases, J lost 6 bases, and 14 bases lay in between. Germline values: CDR1 SGHDT, CDR2 YYEEEE. CDR3 length equals 14 residues. The chain's CDR3 is CASSYTDGPDTQYF. CDR3 in DNA: TGTGCCAGCAGCTATACAGACGGTCCCGATACGCAGTATTTT.

As regards this clonotype: Sequence at one end of the junction differs from germline and may be a read error. The rearrangement joins TRBV7-9 to TRBJ2-3, with unresolved D. CDR3 length: 15 amino acids. Germline CDR1 reads SEHNR; CDR2 reads FQNEAQ (reference sequence). The CDR3 sequence is CASSVGRHSTDTEYF. CDR3 nucleotides: TGTGCCAGCAGCGTAGGTAGACATAGCACAGATACGGAGTATTTT.

The V gene is TRBV5-6, the J gene TRBJ2-7; perhaps TRBD1 as D (6 bases). V was clipped by 4 bases and J by 3 bases, with 17 bases between them. Germline V gives CDR1 SGHDT, CDR2 YYEEEE. There are 15 residues in the CDR3. CDR3 DNA sequence: TGTGCCAGCAGCGGATGGACAGCCCTACTCTACGAGCAGTACTTC. Translating gives CASSGWTALLYEQYF.

V and J are TRBV7-2 and TRBJ2-3, with D perhaps matching TRBD2 (5 bases). Trimming took 3 bases from V and 5 from J, leaving 15 bases between them. Germline CDR1 is SGHTA and CDR2 is FQGNSA. CDR3 length: 15 residues. CDR3 loop: CASSLSSRSGDTQYF. DNA for the CDR3: TGTGCCAGCAGCTTGTCAAGCCGGAGCGGAGATACGCAGTATTTT.

This clonotype was seen at least ten times. The CDR3: CSASSWGRNQPQHF. CDR3 DNA: TGCAGTGCCAGTAGTTGGGGACGCAATCAGCCCCAGCATTTT. The V call is TRBV20-1, the J call TRBJ1-5, with D possibly being TRBD1 (5 bases). Germline V gene data show CDR1 as DFQATT and CDR2 as SNEGSKA (reference sequence). CDR3 length equals 14 residues. The V and J ends lost 6 bases and 2 bases respectively, with 14 bases between them.

In regard to this clonotype: The CDR3 end shows no conserved phenylalanine or tryptophan, and so a read error is likely. This rearrangement joins TRBV7-4 to TRBJ2-1; perhaps TRBD2 as D (6 bases). The germline gives CDR1 SGHVT, CDR2 SQSDAQ. The CDR3 runs to 14 residues. The V gene lost 4 bases and the J gene lost 5 bases, with 12 bases spanning the gap. The CDR3, as DNA: TGTGCCAGCAGCTGGGAGGATAGTAACAATGAGCAGTTCCTC. Its protein product is CASSWEDSNNEQFL.

This sequence joins TRBV7-9 and TRBJ1-1; D possibly corresponds to TRBD1 (6 bases). Germline CDR1 SEHNR, CDR2 FQNEAQ (reference sequence). Trimming pared 3 bases from V and 7 bases from J, leaving 24 bases between. The CDR3 totals 17 residues. CDR3 sequence (DNA): TGTGCCAGCAGCTTGGGGGGCGGTCCCGATGCGCAGTATGAAGCTTTCTTT. It is translated as CASSLGGGPDAQYEAFF.

This clonotype has only one observation. The V and J genes are TRBV2 and TRBJ2-1, with D possibly TRBD2 on 6 matching bases. The V end lost 6 bases, the J end lost 3 bases, and 15 bases lay between the germline ends. Germline V gene sequence: CDR1 SNHLY, CDR2 FYNNEI. CDR3 size: 15 residues. CDR3 residues: CASSVGEVYYNEQFF. The CDR3 DNA sequence: TGTGCCAGCAGCGTCGGGGAGGTGTACTACAATGAGCAGTTCTTC.

With respect to this clonotype: At one end the junction does not follow the germline gene, possibly because of a read error. CDR3 in amino acids: CSVEDMTGSLSF. Written as DNA, the CDR3 is TGCAGCGTTGAAGATATGACGGGAAGTCTGTCCTTC. The chain has TRBV29-1 and TRBJ2-1; weak D call: TRBD2 (5 bases). The CDR3 spans 12 residues. Per the germline V gene, CDR1 is SQVTM and CDR2 is ANQGSEA.

V usage is TRBV6-2 or TRBV6-3 and J usage is TRBJ2-5; 8 bases line up with TRBD2. V shed 3 bases, J shed 2 bases, and the junction held 2 bases outside the gene matches. The CDR3 extends over 14 amino acids. Germline V gene lookup returns CDR1 MNHEY and CDR2 SVGEGT. Here the CDR3 reads CASSYSGGQETQYF. DNA for the CDR3: TGTGCCAGCAGTTATTCGGGAGGGCAAGAGACCCAGTACTTC.

This chain uses TRBV24-1 with TRBJ2-2; a weak D match, TRBD1 (5 bases). CDR1 is KGHDR, CDR2 SFDVKD, per germline. The CDR3 loop spans 15 amino acids. Between the trimmed V and J ends, which lost 1 base and 0 bases, there was a span of 5 bases. CDR3 in DNA: TGTGCCACCAGTGATTTACAGGCGAACACCGGGGAGCTGTTTTTT. As protein: CATSDLQANTGELFF.

The chain uses TRBV9 and TRBJ2-7; no clear D. The CDR3 sequence is 18 residues long. Per germline, CDR1 SGDLS and CDR2 YYNGEE. CDR3 nucleotide sequence: TGCGCCAGCAGCTTGGAGCGAGGCTACACAGATCCGCAGTATGAGCAGTACGTC. As protein: CASSLERGYTDPQYEQYV.

The CDR3 reads CAIRPNMNTEAFF. The CDR3 DNA reads as TGTGCCATCAGACCCAACATGAACACTGAAGCTTTCTTT. J is TRBJ1-1 and V is TRBV10-3; D is uncertain. CDR3 size: 13 residues. Trimming cost V 6 bases and J 0 bases, with 8 bases left between them. Germline loops: CDR1 ENHRY, CDR2 SYGVKD.